These 29 T cell receptor beta chains originate from one sample sequenced in a study of a mutant IDH1 vaccine in newly diagnosed glioma. Sequencing was performed with immunoSEQ multiplex PCR; in TCRdb, only in-frame clones are kept and a portion is missing. The sample has fewer than 70,000 clones; approximately 84% are singletons. No cognate antigen is known for these TCRs. Time point denoted: week 11, during vaccination. Doses comprised 300 ug of mutant IDH1 20-mer peptide each, plus topical imiquimod. Specimen: PBMCs, collected from a glioma patient whose treatment included an IDH1 peptide vaccine. Every receptor here comes from a man in his thirties or forties with glioma.

This chain joins TRBV18 and TRBJ2-3; weak D call: TRBD1 (5 bases). This CDR3 region has 14 residues. V lost 3 bases and J 4 bases, leaving 11 bases between the germline ends. Looked up from germline, CDR1 is KGHSH and CDR2 is LQKENI. The CDR3 bases are TGTGCCAGCTCACCTTCAGGGTTATCAGATACGCAGTATTTT. Translated, it gives CASSPSGLSDTQYF.

The CDR3 coding sequence is TGCGCCAGCAGCTTGGTTGGCGGGAGCTCTGGGGCCAACGTCCTGACTTTC. It specifies CASSLVGGSSGANVLTF. The chain is built from TRBV5-1 and TRBJ2-6; 7 bases fit TRBD2. Germline CDR1 reads SGHRS; CDR2 reads YFSETQ. This CDR3 has 17 residues. J lost 0 bases, V lost 0 bases, and 3 bases had no gene match.

This clone was found once. The chain recombines TRBV4-3 with TRBJ2-2, with 10 bases matching TRBD2. Germline CDR1 reads LGHNA; CDR2 reads YSLEER. The CDR3 has 14 amino acids. After removal of 4 bases from V and 10 bases from J, the junction contained 6 bases not matched to a gene. CDR3 sequence (DNA): TGCGCCAGCAGCCGGGAACTAGCGGGGATGGAGCTGTTTTTT. Its translation: CASSRELAGMELFF.

The V and J genes are TRBV5-4 and TRBJ1-6; TRBD1 agrees at 9 bases. This CDR3 has 13 residues. Germline V gene sequence: CDR1 SGHNT, CDR2 YYREEE (reference sequence). Germline trimming cut 5 bases from V and 8 bases from J; bases unmatched to any gene: 2. CDR3 amino acids: CASRRDRDSPLHF. In DNA, the CDR3 is TGTGCCAGCAGGCGGGACAGGGATTCACCCCTCCACTTT.

This clone was observed a handful of times. V usage is TRBV7-9 and J usage is TRBJ1-1, with D possibly being TRBD1 (6 bases). The length of the CDR3 is 13 residues. The germline V gene has CDR1 SEHNR and CDR2 FQNEAQ (reference sequence). Trimming took off 3 bases at V and 7 bases at J, with 12 bases between the two ends. The CDR3 region is CASSFPTGFEAFF. Written as DNA, the CDR3 is TGTGCCAGCAGCTTCCCGACAGGCTTTGAAGCTTTCTTT.

This rearrangement joins TRBV19 to TRBJ1-3, with unresolved D. V lost 6 bases, J lost 2 bases, and 11 bases lay in between. This CDR3 has 14 amino acids. The germline V gene has CDR1 LNHDA and CDR2 SQIVND (reference sequence). CDR3 DNA: TGTGCCAGTAGGGATCGGGGTGCTGGAAACACCATATATTTT. This codes for CASRDRGAGNTIYF.

This clone appeared once. The genes are TRBV4-3 and TRBJ1-3, with a possible D match to TRBD1 (5 bases). CDR1 is LGHNA, CDR2 YSLEER, per germline. There are 15 residues in the CDR3. Trimming removed 2 bases at V and 2 bases at J, with 10 bases between. This CDR3 reads CASSQLGTAGNTIYF. In DNA form, the CDR3 reads TGCGCCAGCAGCCAACTCGGGACTGCTGGAAACACCATATATTTT.

This clone has a single count. V usage is TRBV6-1 and J usage is TRBJ1-5; a weak D match, TRBD1 (6 bases). The CDR3 consists of 14 residues. Trimming took off 4 bases at V and 2 bases at J, with 9 bases between the two ends. The germline V gene encodes CDR1 MNHNS and CDR2 SASEGT. CDR3 in DNA: TGTGCCAGCAGTGCGGCAGGGGGCAATCAGCCCCAGCATTTT. It translates to CASSAAGGNQPQHF.

V and J are TRBV7-9 and TRBJ2-5, with 7 bases lining up with TRBD1. The CDR3 is 17 residues long. The V and J ends lost 1 base and 2 bases, in that order; junction bases with no gene match: 10. Germline CDR1 SEHNR, CDR2 FQNEAQ (reference sequence). The CDR3 DNA reads TGTGCCAGCAGCTTAGTGTTAGGGGGCAGGGGGCAAGAGACCCAGTACTTC. This codes for CASSLVLGGRGQETQYF.

The V and J genes are TRBV4-1 and TRBJ1-6; TRBD1 matches 9 bases. J was trimmed by 0 bases and V by 4 bases; bases with no gene match: 16. The CDR3 totals 21 residues. Germline-derived CDR1 and CDR2 are MGHRA and YSYEKL. The CDR3 bases are TGCGCCAGCAGCCCCCTGCCGTCCGGACAGGGGTTGAGCTCCTATAATTCACCCCTCCACTTT. This translates into CASSPLPSGQGLSSYNSPLHF.

The rearrangement links TRBV11-2 to TRBJ2-2; D might be TRBD1 or TRBD2, each matching 5 bases. Germline V lookup: CDR1 SGHAT, CDR2 FQNNGV. The CDR3 is 14 amino acids. Trimming left V 0 bases short and J 6 bases short, with 8 bases between. The CDR3 sequence is CASSLDGTSGELFF. CDR3 sequence (DNA): TGTGCCAGCAGCTTAGACGGGACCTCCGGGGAGCTGTTTTTT.

This sequence joins TRBV7-9 and TRBJ1-1, with 8 bases lining up with TRBD1. CDR3 length equals 14 residues. CDR1 is SEHNR and CDR2 is FQNEAQ in the germline V gene (reference sequence). Trimming cost V 6 bases and J 1 base; bases outside gene matches: 4. For the CDR3, the DNA is TGTGCCAGCAGGGAACAGGGGGAGAACACTGAAGCTTTCTTT. This translates into CASREQGENTEAFF.

The CDR3 sequence is CASSSLGVLEMNTEAFF. The CDR3 region has the DNA TGCGCCAGCAGCTCGCTGGGAGTTTTAGAAATGAACACTGAAGCTTTCTTT. The chain couples TRBV5-1 to TRBJ1-1; unclear D gene. This CDR3 contains 17 residues. The germline CDR1 and CDR2 sequences are SGHRS and YFSETQ. V dropped 3 bases and J dropped 0 bases, with 18 bases sitting between them.

The rearrangement links TRBV5-1 to TRBJ2-5; TRBD2 matches 14 bases. CDR1 is SGHRS, CDR2 YFSETQ, per germline. The CDR3 has 19 residues. V lost 3 bases to trimming and J lost 2 bases; unmatched junction nucleotides: 12. The DNA for the CDR3 is TGCGCCAGCAGCTACGGACAGGCCGGGACTAGCGGGGGTCAAGAGACCCAGTACTTC. This codes for CASSYGQAGTSGGQETQYF.

This clone was counted once. V and J are TRBV6-1 and TRBJ1-1; D unclear. This CDR3 is built from 14 residues. From germline, CDR1 is MNHNS and CDR2 SASEGT. With 2 bases removed from V and 6 bases from J, the gap between germline ends came to 13 bases. CDR3 in amino acids: CASSELGRLPEAFF. In DNA, the CDR3 is TGTGCCAGCAGTGAATTGGGCAGACTACCTGAAGCTTTCTTT.

The chain joins TRBV29-1 to TRBJ2-5; D gene unclear. The germline V and J ends were trimmed by 5 bases and 5 bases, with 15 bases remaining between them. Per germline, CDR1 SQVTM and CDR2 ANQGSEA. The CDR3 length is 13 residues. CDR3 sequence (DNA): TGCAGCGTTCGGCCTCAGAGGCGGGAGACCCAGTACTTC. Protein product: CSVRPQRRETQYF.

This clone has more than one count but fewer than ten. The genes are TRBV6-6 and TRBJ1-5; TRBD1 is a possible D gene (6 bases). With 2 bases removed from V and 4 bases from J, the gap between germline ends came to 15 bases. Germline V gene lookup returns CDR1 MNHNY and CDR2 SVGAGI (reference sequence). The CDR3 runs 16 residues. The CDR3 nucleotides are TGTGCCAGCAGTTACCCCCAGGGGAATGGGAATCAGCCCCAGCATTTT. Residues: CASSYPQGNGNQPQHF.

The chain joins TRBV6-6 to TRBJ1-2, with 7 bases that match TRBD1. J lost 6 bases, V lost 5 bases, and 9 bases had no gene match. The CDR3 totals 14 residues. Germline values: CDR1 MNHNY, CDR2 SVGAGI (reference sequence). CDR3 residues: CASSRQTGWNGYTF. Written as DNA, the CDR3 is TGTGCCAGCAGTCGTCAGACAGGGTGGAATGGCTACACCTTC.

The chain combines TRBV23-1 with TRBJ1-1, with D maybe TRBD1 (5 bases). TRBV23-1 falls under the ORF class, with uncertain function. This CDR3 spans 16 amino acids. With 5 bases removed from V and 10 bases from J, the gap between germline ends came to 26 bases. The DNA of the CDR3 is TGCGCCAGCAGTACGACGGGACTACAATGGAGGTTGGGAGCTTTCTTT. Translated: CASSTTGLQWRLGAFF.

The J gene is TRBJ1-1, the V gene TRBV28; a weak D match, TRBD1 (6 bases). The germline gives CDR1 MDHEN, CDR2 SYDVKM. There are 13 residues in the CDR3. The V end was cut by 6 bases, the J end by 4 bases, with 12 bases between. CDR3 amino acids: CASSVSGVTEAFF. The CDR3 DNA reads TGTGCCAGCAGCGTATCAGGGGTCACTGAAGCTTTCTTT.

The rearrangement uses TRBV9 and TRBJ2-2; D is ambiguous. V was cut by 4 bases and J by 0 bases, with 7 bases left in between. The CDR3 loop spans 14 amino acids. The germline gives CDR1 SGDLS, CDR2 YYNGEE. This chain's CDR3 is CASSPRPNTGELFF. CDR3 coding DNA: TGTGCCAGCAGCCCCCGCCCGAACACCGGGGAGCTGTTTTTT.

This sequence joins TRBV19 and TRBJ2-1; TRBD2 matches at 9 bases. The CDR3 is 14 amino acids. CDR1 and CDR2 from the germline V gene are LNHDA and SQIVND (reference sequence). Unmatched junction bases numbered 4, after V lost 4 bases and J lost 6 bases. CDR3: CASSSGGAFNEQFF. In DNA form, the CDR3 reads TGTGCCAGTAGTAGCGGGGGGGCCTTCAATGAGCAGTTCTTC.

The gene calls are TRBV13 and TRBJ2-2; TRBD1 or TRBD2 may be the D gene (6 bases each). The germline V gene has CDR1 PRHDT and CDR2 FYEKMQ (reference sequence). The CDR3 totals 15 residues. The V end was cut by 4 bases, the J end by 1 base, with 10 bases between. The CDR3 DNA follows: TGTGCCAGCAGCTGGGGGCGGGGGAACACCGGGGAGCTGTTTTTT. It specifies CASSWGRGNTGELFF.

The CDR3 DNA is TGTGCCATCCATCGGCTAGCGGGGGCCGAGACCCAGTACTTC. Protein sequence: CAIHRLAGAETQYF. The chain has TRBV6-4 and TRBJ2-5; 10 nucleotides line up with TRBD2. The CDR3 extends over 14 amino acids. Trimming cost V 10 bases and J 5 bases; bases outside gene matches: 10. The germline CDR1 and CDR2 sequences are MRHNA and SNTAGT.

As concerns this clone: At one end, the junction sequence differs from germline, possibly due to a read error. The chain has TRBV6-4 and TRBJ2-1, with D tentatively TRBD1 (5 bases). CDR1 and CDR2 (germline): MRHNA, SNTAGT. This CDR3 has 23 amino acids. This CDR3 reads CASSDSRRGSNPNPNPNPVEQFF. The DNA for the CDR3 is TGTGCCAGCAGCGACTCGAGAAGGGGATCTAACCCTAACCCTAACCCTAACCCGGTAGAGCAGTTCTTC.

The chain has TRBV30 and TRBJ2-7, with D uncertain. V was shortened by 0 bases and J by 3 bases, with 12 bases between the two germline ends. Per germline, CDR1 GTSNPN and CDR2 SVGIG (reference sequence). The CDR3 has 14 residues. Here the CDR3 DNA reads TGTGCCTGGAGTGTAGCTCTTTGGGGCTACGAGCAGTACTTC. Residues: CAWSVALWGYEQYF.

The genes are TRBV6-6 and TRBJ2-7; possibly TRBD1 for D (5 bases). This CDR3 comprises 13 residues. CDR1 MNHNY and CDR2 SVGAGI come from the germline V gene (reference sequence). V dropped 4 bases and J dropped 6 bases, with 13 bases sitting between them. CDR3 sequence (DNA): TGTGCCAGCAGTTCCCTTTCCCAGGGCGAGCAGTACTTC. Translated: CASSSLSQGEQYF.

The chain couples TRBV6-1 to TRBJ1-5; the D is unclear. The CDR3 is 13 amino acids. V was clipped by 5 bases and J by 0 bases, with 5 bases between them. Germline V gene lookup returns CDR1 MNHNS and CDR2 SASEGT. The CDR3 here is CASSPYSNQPQHF. Here the CDR3 DNA reads TGTGCCAGCAGTCCCTATAGCAATCAGCCCCAGCATTTT.

The chain has TRBV29-1 and TRBJ1-2; D remains unclear. The germline V gene has CDR1 SQVTM and CDR2 ANQGSEA. This CDR3 has 17 residues. V dropped 0 bases and J dropped 4 bases, with 21 bases sitting between them. The CDR3 DNA reads as TGCAGCGTTGAAGATCTCGCAGTGTCCACCCGTTTCTATGGCTACACCTTC. Protein product: CSVEDLAVSTRFYGYTF.